This T cell receptor (beta chain) was sequenced during a study of blood T cell repertoires in COVID-19. The wider study: From the United States, Italy and Spain came samples of acute and convalescent COVID-19.

This clone was observed a single time. The assay was immunoSEQ multiplex PCR, and TCRdb's table has in-frame clones only and misses some. Of over 100,000 clones in the sample, under 90% are singletons; the top ten hold over 9%. The clonotype was recovered from a woman aged 55-69 years with acute or convalescent COVID-19. Sequenced material: peripheral blood.

CDR3 in amino acids: CASSPTGGLNTEAFF. The CDR3 coding sequence is TGTGCCAGCAGTCCCACAGGGGGCTTGAACACTGAAGCTTTCTTT. This chain uses TRBV6-5 with TRBJ1-1; the match to TRBD1 covers 9 bases. The germline gives CDR1 MNHEY, CDR2 SVGAGI. The CDR3 is made up of 15 amino acids. V shed 5 bases and J 0 bases; nucleotides not matched to a gene: 4.